The subject of this entry is one T cell receptor (beta chain). The antigen is undetermined. This sample was taken from a study of CXCR3-negative and CXCR3-positive naive CD8 T cells. The CDR3 extends over 14 amino acids. Per the germline V gene, CDR1 is LGHDT and CDR2 is YNNKEL (reference sequence). Study-level points and caveats: Naive cells positive for CXCR3 carried more hydrophobic TRB CDR3s than CXCR3-negative ones.

UMI-labeled 5' RACE yielded the TRB cDNA libraries. Each CDR3 protein gets one entry in TCRdb, which reprocessed the 5' RACE reads and gives no DNA. This table holds under 110,000 distinct CDR3 sequences. The chain employs TRBV3-1 and TRBJ2-3. This receptor was taken from a human donor in good health. Some clones in this sample may be carry-over from other donors' samples. Sample: naive CXCR3+ CD8+ T cells from blood. The subset denotes: CD45RO-CCR7+CD27+CD95- naive CD8+ T cells expressing CXCR3 (TNR3+). This CDR3 is CASSQEPYTDTQYF.